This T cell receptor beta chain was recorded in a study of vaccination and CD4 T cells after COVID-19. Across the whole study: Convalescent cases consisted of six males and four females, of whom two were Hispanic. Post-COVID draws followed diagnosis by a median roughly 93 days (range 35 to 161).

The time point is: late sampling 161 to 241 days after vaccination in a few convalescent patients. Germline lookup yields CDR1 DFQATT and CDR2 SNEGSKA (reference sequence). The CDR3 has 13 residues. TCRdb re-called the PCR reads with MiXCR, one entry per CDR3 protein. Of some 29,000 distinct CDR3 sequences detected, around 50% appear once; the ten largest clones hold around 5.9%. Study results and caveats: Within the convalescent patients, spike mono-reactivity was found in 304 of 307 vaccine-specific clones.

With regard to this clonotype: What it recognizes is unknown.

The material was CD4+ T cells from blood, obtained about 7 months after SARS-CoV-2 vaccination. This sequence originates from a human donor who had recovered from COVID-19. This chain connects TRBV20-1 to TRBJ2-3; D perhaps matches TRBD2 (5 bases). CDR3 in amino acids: CRGDQVGTDTQYF. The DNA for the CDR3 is TGCAGGGGAGACCAGGTCGGGACAGATACGCAGTATTTT.